This TCR beta chain appears in the sequencing data of a study of T cells in severe cutaneous drug reactions (dated by TCRdb to the late 2010s). Turning to the overall study: Patients were recruited between about 2011 and 2018 from Taiwan, Thailand and a European registry network. To build the libraries, iRepertoire multiplex PCR was used, and the authors pointed to a comparison in which iRepertoire and 5' RACE methods, with or without UMI, captured abundant clonotypes similarly. Assignment of the culprit drug relied on both the Naranjo algorithm and the ALDEN drug causality algorithm. The study combined bulk TCR sequencing with single-cell sequencing, quantitative PCR validation, functional assays and transgenic mouse experiments. Patients in either the acute or the recovery stage provided biological samples, such as blister fluids/cells and PBMC. Enrollment was limited to patients whose SJS/TEN or DRESS diagnosis was probable or definite according to RegiSCAR criteria. The paper as a whole reports these results and caveats: CBZ-SJS/TEN patients showed strongly increased TRBV12-4 usage, with averages of roughly 30% in blister cells and about 5% in PBMC. The authors noted that whether the public TCR generalizes to SJS/TEN caused by other drugs still needs further study. Although undetectable or scarce in tolerant-control and healthy-donor PBMC, a public TCRbeta CDR3 was found in all seven CBZ-SJS/TEN blister samples, at a mean of approximately 14%.

The donors whose samples were sequenced had carbamazepine-induced Stevens-Johnson syndrome or toxic epidermal necrolysis (CBZ-SJS/TEN). Peripheral blood repertoires were obtained from CBZ-SJS/TEN patients of Han Chinese (about five) and European (roughly six) origin. Next-generation sequencing was used to profile the T cell receptor repertoires of patients with drug-induced severe cutaneous adverse reactions in a search for drug-specific clonotypes. The RNA source was either peripheral blood mononuclear cells or blister cells from skin lesions. For both bulk and single-cell sequencing, libraries were prepared with the iRepertoire multiplex PCR system and TCR subtype-specific primers. Multiplex PCR with primers targeting V, D and J gene regions was used to generate bulk TCR beta libraries. Roughly 100-500 ng of RNA per sample served as input for bulk TCR library preparation. An Illumina MiSeq was used to sequence bulk TCR beta amplicons. On the study's bioinformatics: Sample misassignments and low-quality sequencing reads were filtered out during quality control steps. CDR3 was defined as the amino acids lying between the Y[YFLI]C motif of the V-gene and the [FW]GXGT motif of the J-segment. The IMGT database served as the reference for assigning TRBV and TRBJ genes and CDR3 clonotypes. For each sample, TRBV expression was normalized against the mean for the same gene in PBMC from approximately 44 healthy donors. Reads reprocessed by TCRdb are summarized as one entry per CDR3 protein sequence, and DNA is absent. The V and J calls were determined by TCRdb, not by the authors. The sample table holds about 21,000 distinct CDR3 sequences. 7.5% of the sample goes to the ten largest clones.

Note on this clonotype: Which antigen it targets is not known.

Taken from cysteine to phenylalanine, the CDR3 has 14 residues. There is no recorded DNA. Via the germline V gene (reference sequence), CDR1 is DFQATT and CDR2 SNEGSKA. This sequence was found in a human donor with toxic epidermal necrolysis, a severe cutaneous drug reaction. Source material: PBMCs. The chain is encoded by TRBV20-1 joined to TRBJ1-5; TCRdb's D gene call, TRBD1, goes unchecked for lack of DNA. The CDR3 protein sequence reads: CSARLGAGNQPQHF.